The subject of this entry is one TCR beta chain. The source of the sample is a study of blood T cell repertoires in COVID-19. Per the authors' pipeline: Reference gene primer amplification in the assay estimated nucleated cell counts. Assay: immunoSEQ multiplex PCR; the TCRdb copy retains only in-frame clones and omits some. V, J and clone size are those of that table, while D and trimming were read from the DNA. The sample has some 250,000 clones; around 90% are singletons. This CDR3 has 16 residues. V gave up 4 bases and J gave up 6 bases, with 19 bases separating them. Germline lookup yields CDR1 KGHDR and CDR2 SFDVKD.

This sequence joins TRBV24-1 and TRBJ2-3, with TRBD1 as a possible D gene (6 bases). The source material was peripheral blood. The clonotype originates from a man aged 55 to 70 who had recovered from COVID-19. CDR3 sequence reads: CATSDPTGSGRDTQYF. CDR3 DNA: TGTGCCACCAGTGACCCGACAGGATCGGGCAGGGATACGCAGTATTTT.